Presented here are 32 T cell receptor beta chains from one specimen sequenced in a study of regulatory T cells in long-lasting Graves disease. As for time point: persistent/refractory GD, antithyroid drugs over 5 years with positive TRAb. After RNA was extracted from PBMCs, the TCR library was made from it. For TCR beta, libraries came from iRepertoire HTBI primers and Arm-PCR of CDR3 regions. MiXCR, run by TCRdb on the multiplex PCR reads, gives a single entry per CDR3 protein. The sample lists about 660,000 distinct CDR3 sequences; 25% to 35% were seen once. The input for sequencing was peripheral blood mononuclear cells (PBMCs), taken when the disease was refractory, from a patient treated with antithyroid drugs. The receptors come from a female donor with Graves disease.

This sequence joins TRBV30 and TRBJ1-1; D is ambiguous. Germline V CDR1 and CDR2: GTSNPN, SVGIG (reference sequence). Deletions cut 0 bases from V and 8 bases from J, with 10 bases between. This CDR3 comprises 12 residues. CDR3 DNA: TGTGCCTGGAGTGTTCTCGAGCCAGAAGCTTTCTTT. Amino acids: CAWSVLEPEAFF.

The V and J genes are TRBV25-1 and TRBJ1-2; maybe TRBD1 (5 bases). This CDR3 spans 15 amino acids. The germline gives CDR1 MGHDK, CDR2 SYGVNS. V lost 2 bases to trimming and J lost 0 bases, with 10 bases between them. Written as DNA, the CDR3 is TGTGCCAGCAGTGAAGGACCAGGGTCTAACTATGGCTACACCTTC. Translation: CASSEGPGSNYGYTF.

The chain carries TRBV12-3 or TRBV12-4 and TRBJ1-4, with 11 bases matching TRBD1. Trimming cost V 0 bases and J 7 bases; bases outside gene matches: 4. The CDR3 contains 16 residues. The CDR3 sequence: CASSLAGTGGSEKLFF. CDR3 sequence (DNA): TGTGCCAGCAGTTTAGCGGGGACAGGGGGGAGTGAAAAACTGTTTTTT.

This clonotype has only a few counts. The chain carries TRBV5-1 and TRBJ1-2; D gene ambiguous. The CDR3 has 14 residues. V lost 0 bases and J lost 4, with 10 bases in between. The germline V gene encodes CDR1 SGHRS and CDR2 YFSETQ. CDR3 loop: CASSLGGGLYGYTF. The CDR3 coding sequence is TGCGCCAGCAGCTTGGGCGGAGGCCTCTATGGCTACACCTTC.

J is TRBJ1-3 and V is TRBV20-1; no clear D. The germline CDR1 and CDR2 sequences are DFQATT and SNEGSKA (reference sequence). The CDR3 extends over 15 amino acids. V dropped 0 bases and J dropped 0 bases, with 9 bases sitting between them. In nucleotides, the CDR3 is TGCAGTGCTAGAGATCGGCAAGCCTCTGGAAACACCATATATTTT. This sequence encodes CSARDRQASGNTIYF.

The chain uses TRBV5-1 and TRBJ2-7; weak D call: TRBD2 (6 bases). This CDR3 region has 15 residues. CDR1 and CDR2 (germline): SGHRS, YFSETQ. V lost 5 bases and J lost 0, with 15 bases in between. The CDR3 nucleotides are TGCGCCAGCAGTCGGGGGTCGGCCAACTCCTACGAGCAGTACTTC. Translated: CASSRGSANSYEQYF.

At least ten counts were recorded for this clonotype. The chain carries TRBV30 and TRBJ1-1; 8 nucleotides line up with TRBD1. Germline V lookup: CDR1 GTSNPN, CDR2 SVGIG (reference sequence). CDR3 length: 11 amino acids. The V gene end was trimmed by 2 bases and the J gene end by 8 bases; junction bases not matched to a gene: 1. CDR3 nucleotide sequence: TGTGCCTGGAGTAACAGGGGGGAAGCTTTCTTT. Translation: CAWSNRGEAFF.

The chain joins TRBV5-1 to TRBJ1-1; D is uncertain. Per germline, CDR1 SGHRS and CDR2 YFSETQ. V was shortened by 0 bases and J by 3 bases, with 12 bases between the two germline ends. This CDR3 is built from 15 residues. CDR3 nucleotide sequence: TGCGCCAGCAGCTTGGCCCACCCAAAGGACACTGAAGCTTTCTTT. Its translation: CASSLAHPKDTEAFF.

Points on this clonotype: Relative to the germline gene, one junction end is altered; a read error may explain this. The rearrangement joins TRBV11-2 to TRBJ2-7, with D tentatively TRBD2 (5 bases). Germline loops: CDR1 SGHAT, CDR2 FQNNGV. The CDR3 is 12 residues long. The CDR3 sequence: CASSSEGASNHF. As DNA, the CDR3 is TGTGCCAGCAGCTCCGAGGGTGCGTCGAACCACTTC.

J is TRBJ2-1 and V is TRBV11-2; TRBD2 matches 10 bases. J lost 8 bases, V lost 0 bases, and 4 bases had no gene match. This CDR3 is 15 amino acids long. Germline CDR1 and CDR2: SGHAT and FQNNGV. CDR3 protein: CASSLDRLAGDEQFF. The DNA of the CDR3 is TGTGCCAGCAGCTTAGATAGGCTAGCGGGAGATGAGCAGTTCTTC.

The V and J genes are TRBV19 and TRBJ2-2, with D tentatively TRBD1 (6 bases). Between the trimmed V and J ends, which lost 8 bases and 7 bases, there was a span of 17 bases. The CDR3 sequence is 14 residues long. Germline-derived CDR1 and CDR2 are LNHDA and SQIVND (reference sequence). CDR3 protein: CASSDRAAYGELFF. The CDR3 DNA sequence: TGTGCCAGTTCGGACAGAGCGGCCTACGGGGAGCTGTTTTTT. The full variable domain, completed using reference TRBV19 and TRBJ2-2, is DGGITQSPKYLFRKEGQNVTLSCEQNLNHDAMYWYRQDPGQGLRLIYYSQIVNDFQKGDIAEGYSVSREKKESFPLTVTSAQKNPTAFYLCASSDRAAYGELFFGEGSRLTVL.

The chain carries TRBV6-1 and TRBJ2-2; D possibly matches TRBD1 or TRBD2 (7 bases each). Germline CDR1 MNHNS, CDR2 SASEGT. With 6 bases removed from V and 7 bases from J, the gap between germline ends came to 18 bases. The length of the CDR3 is 15 residues. CDR3 loop: CASRPPGQRGGELFF. CDR3 coding DNA: TGTGCCAGCAGACCACCGGGACAGCGGGGCGGGGAGCTGTTTTTT.

This chain connects TRBV6-1 to TRBJ1-6, with TRBD1 matching 7 bases. The germline V gene has CDR1 MNHNS and CDR2 SASEGT. Trimming removed 6 bases from V and 1 base from J; junction bases left unmatched: 6. The CDR3 contains 16 residues. CDR3 nucleotides: TGTGCCAGCAGCAAAGACAGGGTGTCCTATAATTCACCCCTCCACTTT. Translating it yields CASSKDRVSYNSPLHF.

A note on this clonotype: A far larger clone is one nucleotide away, so this likely arose from a read error. The chain uses TRBV27 and TRBJ2-2, with no clear D. V lost 3 bases, J lost 0 bases, and 2 bases lay in between. CDR3 length equals 13 residues. Germline values: CDR1 MNHEY, CDR2 SMNVEV (reference sequence). This CDR3 is CASSLTNTGELFF. CDR3 DNA: TGTGCCAGCAGTTTGACGAACACCGGGGAGCTGTTTTTT.

The gene calls are TRBV30 and TRBJ1-5, with 9 bases that match TRBD1. V lost 3 bases to trimming and J lost 5 bases; unmatched junction nucleotides: 2. The CDR3 length is 13 residues. Germline V gives CDR1 GTSNPN, CDR2 SVGIG (reference sequence). In nucleotides, the CDR3 is TGTGCCTGGAGGGGACAGGGTGATCAGCCCCAGCATTTT. It yields the protein CAWRGQGDQPQHF. The full variable domain, in which reference TRBV30 and TRBJ1-5 provide the parts outside the CDR3, is SQTIHQWPATLVQPVGSPLSLECTVEGTSNPNLYWYRQAAGRGLQLLFYSVGIGQISSEVPQNLSASRPQDRQFILSSKKLLLSDSGFYLCAWRGQGDQPQHFGDGTRLSIL.

This clonotype was detected only a few times. The rearrangement uses TRBV7-9 and TRBJ1-2; no definite D call. CDR3 length: 15 amino acids. Trimming removed 5 bases from V and 2 bases from J, with 15 bases in between. From germline, CDR1 is SEHNR and CDR2 FQNEAQ (reference sequence). The CDR3 sequence: CASSRGREPNYGYTF. For the CDR3, the DNA is TGTGCCAGCAGCCGAGGGAGGGAGCCCAACTATGGCTACACCTTC. Using reference TRBV7-9 and TRBJ1-2 for the parts outside the CDR3, the full variable domain is DTGVSQNPRHKITKRGQNVTFRCDPISEHNRLYWYRQTLGQGPEFLTYFQNEAQLEKSRLLSDRFSAERPKGSFSTLEIQRTEQGDSAMYLCASSRGREPNYGYTFGSGTRLTVV.

This clonotype was counted ten times or more. J is TRBJ1-5 and V is TRBV12-3 or TRBV12-4, with D perhaps TRBD1 (6 bases). The CDR3 length is 15 residues. V lost 1 base and J 6 bases, leaving 13 bases between the germline ends. Here the CDR3 DNA reads TGTGCCAGCAGTTTAGGAACAGGGATAGTTCAGCCCCAGCATTTT. Protein sequence: CASSLGTGIVQPQHF.

The J gene is TRBJ2-7, the V gene TRBV5-1, with 8 nucleotides matching TRBD2. V shed 0 bases, J shed 0 bases, and the junction held 5 bases outside the gene matches. Per germline, CDR1 SGHRS and CDR2 YFSETQ. The CDR3 consists of 16 residues. CDR3 in amino acids: CASSLEEREISYEQYF. CDR3 nucleotide sequence: TGCGCCAGCAGCTTGGAGGAGCGGGAGATCTCCTACGAGCAGTACTTC.

This clonotype occurred a few times. J is TRBJ2-2 and V is TRBV12-3 or TRBV12-4, with a tentative D call TRBD1 (6 bases). V lost 8 bases and J 1 base, leaving 11 bases between the germline ends. There are 14 residues in the CDR3. The CDR3 sequence: CASFQTGNTGELFF. The DNA of the CDR3 is TGTGCCAGCTTTCAGACAGGGAACACCGGGGAGCTGTTTTTT.

The chain is built from TRBV4-1 and TRBJ1-4; TRBD1 agrees at 10 bases. The V gene's germline CDR1 is MGHRA and CDR2 YSYEKL. CDR3 length: 15 amino acids. The junction had 2 bases not matched to a gene; V was cut back by 3 bases and J by 4 bases. The CDR3 sequence is CASSQDRGNNEKLFF. The CDR3 bases are TGCGCCAGCAGCCAGGACAGGGGGAATAATGAAAAACTGTTTTTT.

V is TRBV19 and J is TRBJ1-1, with D perhaps TRBD1 (6 bases). From germline, CDR1 is LNHDA and CDR2 SQIVND (reference sequence). This CDR3 is 14 amino acids long. The V gene lost 6 bases and the J gene lost 0 bases, with 11 bases spanning the gap. The CDR3 region has the DNA TGTGCCAGTAGACAGGGAAAGATGAACACTGAAGCTTTCTTT. Amino acids: CASRQGKMNTEAFF.

This chain joins TRBV28 and TRBJ1-6; TRBD1 matches at 7 bases. The CDR3 is made up of 15 amino acids. CDR1 and CDR2 (germline): MDHEN, SYDVKM. Trimming at V came to 3 bases and at J to 10 bases, leaving 9 bases not matched to a gene. Written as DNA, the CDR3 is TGTGCCAGCAGTTTCCCACAGGGGAAGGGATCACCCCTCCACTTT. Its protein product is CASSFPQGKGSPLHF.

V usage is TRBV15 and J usage is TRBJ1-5; TRBD1 matches 8 bases. J was trimmed by 5 bases and V by 0 bases; bases with no gene match: 3. The CDR3 totals 15 residues. Germline lookup yields CDR1 LNHNV and CDR2 YYDKDF (reference sequence). The DNA for the CDR3 is TGTGCCACCAGCAGAGATCCAGGGGGCGATCAGCCCCAGCATTTT. As protein: CATSRDPGGDQPQHF.

This clonotype was seen a handful of times. This sequence joins TRBV12-3 or TRBV12-4 and TRBJ2-7; 8 bases fit TRBD1. The CDR3 has 15 amino acids. V trimming: 3 bases; J trimming: 3 bases; junction bases outside the gene matches: 7. The CDR3 coding sequence is TGTGCCAGCAGTTTGCAAGCAGGGGGCAGCTACGAGCAGTACTTC. It yields the protein CASSLQAGGSYEQYF.

The sample holds many counts of this clonotype. CDR3 protein: CASRSGLGSYEQYF. Written as DNA, the CDR3 is TGTGCCAGCAGATCGGGACTAGGCTCCTACGAGCAGTACTTC. This chain connects TRBV2 to TRBJ2-7, with 8 nucleotides matching TRBD2. Per the germline V gene, CDR1 is SNHLY and CDR2 is FYNNEI. The V and J ends lost 6 bases and 0 bases, in that order; junction bases with no gene match: 4. There are 14 residues in the CDR3.

This clonotype turned up a few times. V gene TRBV20-1 combines with J gene TRBJ1-2; 7 bases are a match to TRBD1. The germline V gene encodes CDR1 DFQATT and CDR2 SNEGSKA (reference sequence). The CDR3 covers 12 residues. The V segment lost 5 bases and the J segment 2 bases; nucleotides outside the gene matches: 2. CDR3 amino acids: CSAEGQNYGYTF. The CDR3 DNA sequence: TGCAGTGCTGAGGGACAGAACTATGGCTACACCTTC.

This clonotype was seen at least ten times. The chain carries TRBV2 and TRBJ1-4, with D maybe TRBD1 (5 bases). This CDR3 has 15 residues. The germline V gene has CDR1 SNHLY and CDR2 FYNNEI. V lost 7 bases to trimming and J lost 10 bases, with 22 bases between them. CDR3 amino acids: CASIPLDAGTPKLFF. CDR3 in DNA: TGTGCCAGCATCCCGCTAGACGCGGGGACGCCAAAACTGTTTTTT.

The table lists this clonotype with many counts. The chain combines TRBV27 with TRBJ1-1; D unclear. From germline, CDR1 is MNHEY and CDR2 SMNVEV (reference sequence). The CDR3 sequence is 14 residues long. V was trimmed by 4 bases and J by 1 base, leaving 10 bases between them. The CDR3 sequence: CASSSPATNTEAFF. CDR3 nucleotide sequence: TGTGCCAGCAGTTCCCCTGCCACGAACACTGAAGCTTTCTTT.

In its sample, this clonotype was seen a few times. The chain joins TRBV6-1 to TRBJ1-5, with D unclear. CDR1 MNHNS and CDR2 SASEGT come from the germline V gene. This CDR3 region has 15 residues. V was cut by 5 bases and J by 0 bases, with 11 bases left in between. The CDR3 here is CASSSRDPSNQPQHF. CDR3 nucleotide sequence: TGTGCCAGCAGTAGCCGGGATCCTAGCAATCAGCCCCAGCATTTT.

The DNA of the CDR3 is TGTGCCAGCAGCCAACGGTCAGGTGGCGCCTTGGGTGGCTACACCTTC. Its protein is CASSQRSGGALGGYTF. The chain recombines TRBV3-1 with TRBJ1-2; no firm D call. The germline V gene has CDR1 LGHDT and CDR2 YNNKEL (reference sequence). The CDR3 consists of 16 residues. V gave up 2 bases and J gave up 7 bases, with 20 bases separating them.

This clonotype was picked up a small number of times. This rearrangement joins TRBV28 to TRBJ1-2; 8 positions match TRBD1. CDR1 is MDHEN, CDR2 SYDVKM, per germline. The CDR3 is 14 amino acids. V lost 3 bases to trimming and J lost 4 bases; unmatched junction nucleotides: 4. CDR3 sequence (DNA): TGTGCCAGCAGTTTGATCGACAGGGGCTATGGCTACACCTTC. Its translation: CASSLIDRGYGYTF.

The chain has TRBV2 and TRBJ2-5, with D possibly matching TRBD1 (6 bases). The CDR3 is made up of 15 amino acids. Trimming removed 2 bases at V and 0 bases at J, with 10 bases between. Germline V gene data show CDR1 as SNHLY and CDR2 as FYNNEI. CDR3: CASSELWTDQETQYF. CDR3 in DNA: TGTGCCAGCAGTGAACTCTGGACAGACCAAGAGACCCAGTACTTC.